The 25 T cell receptor beta chains presented below share a single source sample, sequenced in a study of technical replicates of blood from a handful of donors (dated by TCRdb to 2016 to 2017). The receptor library was made with the immunoSEQ multiplex PCR assay. Held by TCRdb, this immuneACCESS table contains in-frame sequences only and omits some clones. Under half of the omission traces to an unresolved V gene where checked; the cause of the rest is unknown. Recorded for this sample are fewer than 80,000 clones; around nine tenths of them occurred a single time. The ten largest clones capture more than 4% of the sample. Material: PBMCs. These receptors all come from a human donor in good health. Some clones in this sample may be carry-over from other donors' samples.

V gene TRBV6-5 combines with J gene TRBJ2-5; tentatively, D is TRBD2 (6 bases). Between the trimmed V and J ends, which lost 4 bases and 4 bases, there was a span of 13 bases. The CDR3 length is 14 residues. The germline V gene has CDR1 MNHEY and CDR2 SVGAGI. This chain's CDR3 is CASSLRGGGETQYF. Here the CDR3 DNA reads TGTGCCAGCAGTTTGCGGGGTGGTGGAGAGACCCAGTACTTC.

The chain recombines TRBV25-1 with TRBJ1-6; perhaps TRBD1 as D (6 bases). The CDR3 is 14 amino acids. Germline V CDR1 and CDR2: MGHDK, SYGVNS. V dropped 6 bases and J dropped 8 bases, with 14 bases sitting between them. CDR3 DNA: TGTGCCAGCAGACAAACAGGGATTGATTCACCCCTCCACTTT. Translating gives CASRQTGIDSPLHF.

V is TRBV4-2 and J is TRBJ2-4, with a tentative D call TRBD1 (6 bases). Looked up from germline, CDR1 is LGHNA and CDR2 is YNFKEQ. V was trimmed by 0 bases and J by 0 bases, leaving 12 bases between them. The CDR3 runs 17 residues. CDR3 nucleotide sequence: TGTGCCAGCAGCCAAGAAAGTGCCAGGGGAGCCAAAAACATTCAGTACTTC. It is translated as CASSQESARGAKNIQYF.

J is TRBJ2-7 and V is TRBV7-9, with 9 bases matching TRBD1. Germline CDR1 and CDR2: SEHNR and FQNEAQ (reference sequence). Trimming cost V 5 bases and J 6 bases; bases outside gene matches: 11. CDR3 size: 15 residues. In DNA form, the CDR3 reads TGTGCCAGCAGCCTCGGGACAGGGCCAGGAAGCGAGCAGTACTTC. Its protein is CASSLGTGPGSEQYF.

V is TRBV6-5 and J is TRBJ1-5; no clear D. CDR3 size: 14 residues. The germline CDR1 and CDR2 sequences are MNHEY and SVGAGI. The ends were cut back, 0 bases at V and 7 bases at J, with 10 bases in the middle. The CDR3 nucleotides are TGTGCCAGCAGTTACTCCGGGGTTCGGCAGCCCCAGCATTTT. It yields the protein CASSYSGVRQPQHF.

The chain recombines TRBV14 with TRBJ1-2, with 7 positions matching TRBD1. The germline gives CDR1 SGHDN, CDR2 FVKESK. The CDR3 consists of 15 residues. V dropped 2 bases and J dropped 8; count of bases not matched to a gene: 11. The CDR3 region is CASSQTTGRLGGYTF. CDR3 DNA sequence: TGTGCCAGCAGCCAAACGACAGGGCGATTGGGCGGCTACACCTTC.

The chain carries TRBV5-1 and TRBJ1-6, with TRBD1 identical over 11 bases. Germline assignment: CDR1 SGHRS and CDR2 YFSETQ. V dropped 4 bases and J dropped 6; count of bases not matched to a gene: 3. This CDR3 has 15 residues. The CDR3 spells CASSTGTGGNSPLHF. The CDR3 DNA sequence: TGCGCCAGCAGCACCGGGACAGGGGGTAATTCACCCCTCCACTTT.

The chain combines TRBV9 with TRBJ1-4; no firm D call. V lost 0 bases to trimming and J lost 0 bases, with 6 bases between them. CDR1 is SGDLS and CDR2 is YYNGEE in the germline V gene. The CDR3 has 15 amino acids. CDR3 in DNA: TGTGCCAGCAGCGTAGGGGCCGCAACTAATGAAAAACTGTTTTTT. Translated, it gives CASSVGAATNEKLFF. The variable domain in full, with the rest retrieved from reference TRBV9 and TRBJ1-4, is DSGVTQTPKHLITATGQRVTLRCSPRSGDLSVYWYQQSLDQGLQFLIQYYNGEERAKGNILERFSAQQFPDLHSELNLSSLELGDSALYFCASSVGAATNEKLFFGSGTQLSVL.

The chain has TRBV19 and TRBJ2-7, with D maybe TRBD1 (6 bases). The ends were cut back, 6 bases at V and 1 base at J, with 10 bases in the middle. Per germline, CDR1 LNHDA and CDR2 SQIVND (reference sequence). The CDR3 contains 13 residues. In DNA form, the CDR3 reads TGTGCCAGTAGGCACAGGGTTTCCTACGAGCAGTACTTC. Its translation: CASRHRVSYEQYF.

The genes are TRBV5-1 and TRBJ2-7; maybe TRBD1 (5 bases). With 1 base removed from V and 5 bases from J, the gap between germline ends came to 19 bases. Germline CDR1 is SGHRS and CDR2 is YFSETQ. CDR3 length: 16 amino acids. The CDR3 is CASSLPSGQSGNEQYF. In DNA, the CDR3 is TGCGCCAGCAGCTTGCCCTCAGGACAATCCGGCAACGAGCAGTACTTC.

This clone was seen a single time. The chain combines TRBV18 with TRBJ2-2, with D unresolved. Trimming left V 0 bases short and J 6 bases short, with 20 bases between. Germline lookup yields CDR1 KGHSH and CDR2 LQKENI. The CDR3 runs 18 residues. CDR3 nucleotide sequence: TGTGCCAGCTCACCACCGTCACAGCTAACACCAGGTTCCGGGGAGCTGTTTTTT. Residues: CASSPPSQLTPGSGELFF.

The rearrangement joins TRBV7-9 to TRBJ2-3, with TRBD2 identical over 12 bases. The CDR3 runs 17 residues. Germline trimming cut 4 bases from V and 1 base from J; bases unmatched to any gene: 6. Germline V gene data show CDR1 as SEHNR and CDR2 as FQNEAQ (reference sequence). DNA for the CDR3: TGTGCCAGCAGCTCGTGGACTAGCGGGGTTGGCACAGATACGCAGTATTTT. This codes for CASSSWTSGVGTDTQYF.

The chain uses TRBV6-1 and TRBJ2-3; the D gene is possibly TRBD2 (5 bases). V gave up 0 bases and J gave up 1 base, with 14 bases separating them. CDR1 is MNHNS, CDR2 SASEGT, per germline. The CDR3 extends over 17 amino acids. This CDR3 is CASSEAGPGMGTDTQYF. The CDR3 coding sequence is TGTGCCAGCAGTGAAGCGGGTCCGGGGATGGGCACAGATACGCAGTATTTT.

The J gene is TRBJ2-2, the V gene TRBV7-3; TRBD1 is a possible D gene (5 bases). V lost 2 bases to trimming and J lost 5 bases, with 12 bases between them. The CDR3 contains 15 residues. In germline, CDR1 is SGHTA, CDR2 FQGTGA. The CDR3 nucleotides read TGTGCCAGCAGCTTATGGCAGGGCGGAACCGGGGAGCTGTTTTTT. Translating it yields CASSLWQGGTGELFF.

The chain is built from TRBV4-1 and TRBJ2-2; tentatively, D is TRBD1 (5 bases). Germline CDR1 and CDR2: MGHRA and YSYEKL. Trimming removed 0 bases at V and 6 bases at J, with 8 bases between. This CDR3 comprises 14 residues. As DNA, the CDR3 is TGCGCCAGCAGCCAAGACAGGGTCCCCGGGGAGCTGTTTTTT. It yields the protein CASSQDRVPGELFF.

The chain joins TRBV6-6 to TRBJ1-3; D is uncertain. Germline V gene lookup returns CDR1 MNHNY and CDR2 SVGAGI (reference sequence). V lost 8 bases and J 0 bases, leaving 8 bases between the germline ends. The CDR3 has 13 residues. CDR3 in amino acids: CASCGSSGNTIYF. The CDR3 DNA reads TGTGCCAGCTGCGGGAGCTCTGGAAACACCATATATTTT.

The gene calls are TRBV5-6 and TRBJ2-2; D possibly corresponds to TRBD2 (5 bases). CDR3 length: 17 residues. V lost 4 bases and J 7 bases, leaving 23 bases between the germline ends. Germline loops: CDR1 SGHDT, CDR2 YYEEEE. The CDR3 DNA reads as TGTGCCAGCAGCCAACTACTAGAGGGAATAGGTGGCGGGGAGCTGTTTTTT. Translated: CASSQLLEGIGGGELFF.

This chain joins TRBV4-1 and TRBJ2-1; D ambiguous. Germline V lookup: CDR1 MGHRA, CDR2 YSYEKL. The CDR3 runs to 13 residues. V dropped 3 bases and J dropped 6 bases, with 9 bases sitting between them. CDR3 residues: CASSHPGVNEQFF. In nucleotides, the CDR3 is TGCGCCAGCAGCCACCCCGGTGTCAATGAGCAGTTCTTC.

V gene TRBV7-8 combines with J gene TRBJ1-2; no reliable D call. The CDR3 is 15 residues long. Germline CDR1 SGHVS, CDR2 FQNEAQ. Trimming took off 4 bases at V and 6 bases at J, with 18 bases between the two ends. CDR3 sequence reads: CASSSDASARNGYTF. The CDR3 nucleotides read TGTGCCAGCAGCTCAGACGCGTCTGCTAGGAATGGCTACACCTTC.

The V and J genes are TRBV7-6 and TRBJ1-3; 7 nucleotides align to TRBD1. V was pared by 4 bases and J by 1 base, with 7 bases of the junction left unmatched. Germline V lookup: CDR1 SGHVS, CDR2 FNYEAQ. CDR3 length: 16 residues. In nucleotides, the CDR3 is TGTGCCAGCAGCTCCATACAGGGGCCTTCTGGAAACACCATATATTTT. Its protein is CASSSIQGPSGNTIYF. Based on the CDR3 plus reference TRBV7-6 and TRBJ1-3, the full variable domain is GAGVSQSPRYKVTKRGQDVALRCDPISGHVSLYWYRQALGQGPEFLTYFNYEAQQDKSGLPNDRFSAERPEGSISTLTIQRTEQRDSAMYRCASSSIQGPSGNTIYFGEGSWLTVV.

The chain uses TRBV4-2 and TRBJ1-6; D is undetermined. Germline loops: CDR1 LGHNA, CDR2 YNFKEQ. The CDR3 is made up of 15 amino acids. V lost 0 bases, J lost 5 bases, and 8 bases lay in between. The CDR3 protein is CASSQDLEDNSPLHF. In DNA, the CDR3 is TGTGCCAGCAGCCAAGATCTAGAGGATAATTCACCCCTCCACTTT.

The chain is built from TRBV7-2 and TRBJ1-2, with D perhaps matching TRBD1 (5 bases). Germline V gene sequence: CDR1 SGHTA, CDR2 FQGNSA. The CDR3 loop spans 14 amino acids. V gave up 5 bases and J gave up 2 bases, with 12 bases separating them. In nucleotides, the CDR3 is TGTGCCAGCAGCCCACGACAGAGAAACTATGGCTACACCTTC. It yields the protein CASSPRQRNYGYTF.

This chain joins TRBV6-6 and TRBJ1-2; no firm D call. Trimming took off 2 bases at V and 6 bases at J, with 19 bases between the two ends. The germline V gene has CDR1 MNHNY and CDR2 SVGAGI (reference sequence). CDR3 length: 16 residues. CDR3 DNA: TGTGCCAGCAGTTACCGAATTCGGGATTCCTGGGATGGCTACACCTTC. Residues: CASSYRIRDSWDGYTF.

Only a few counts were recorded for this clone. The V call is TRBV30, the J call TRBJ1-6; 7 nucleotides agree with TRBD1. The CDR3 sequence is 15 residues long. Germline V gene lookup returns CDR1 GTSNPN and CDR2 SVGIG (reference sequence). V was clipped by 2 bases and J by 10 bases; unmatched bases: 11. For the CDR3, the DNA is TGTGCCTGGAGTACAGAAGACAGGGTATCCTCACCCCTCCACTTT. This translates into CAWSTEDRVSSPLHF.

The chain couples TRBV19 to TRBJ1-2, with 7 nucleotides matching TRBD1. In germline, CDR1 is LNHDA, CDR2 SQIVND (reference sequence). The CDR3 loop spans 14 amino acids. V was clipped by 1 base and J by 2 bases; unmatched bases: 1. CDR3 sequence: CASSIGQGNYGYTF. The CDR3 bases are TGTGCCAGTAGTATAGGACAGGGAAACTATGGCTACACCTTC.